The 23 T cell receptor beta chains reported below all come from one sample, sequenced in a study of T-cell reconstitution after alpha-beta-depleted transplantation in children. Preparation of the TCRbeta library involved a method that used unique molecular identifiers. TCRdb passed the PCR reads through MiXCR, listing each CDR3 protein once. Of roughly 590,000 distinct CDR3 sequences listed, roughly 15% are singletons. The sequences come from PBMCs from the stem cell graft donor, collected from the stem cell graft. The receptors here all came from a human donor who donated a stem cell graft to a child with acute myeloid leukemia.

This clonotype was seen many times. The chain combines TRBV20-1 with TRBJ2-7; D may match TRBD1 or TRBD2 (5 bases each). The germline CDR1 and CDR2 sequences are DFQATT and SNEGSKA (reference sequence). CDR3 size: 12 residues. The DNA of the CDR3 is TGCATTGCAATGGGGGTTGGGTACGAGCAGTACGTC. It specifies CIAMGVGYEQYV.

This clonotype was seen only a few times. The chain couples TRBV20-1 to TRBJ2-1, with TRBD2 matching over 8 bases. Germline values: CDR1 DFQATT, CDR2 SNEGSKA (reference sequence). Unmatched junction bases numbered 6, after V lost 0 bases and J lost 2 bases. The CDR3 covers 16 residues. The DNA for the CDR3 is TGCAGTGCTAGAGAAGGAGCGGGGGTCGCCTACAATGAGCAGTTCTTC. This translates into CSAREGAGVAYNEQFF.

There are many counts of this clonotype. The chain carries TRBV20-1 and TRBJ1-3, with a possible D match to TRBD1 (6 bases). Between the trimmed V and J ends, which lost 6 bases and 4 bases, there was a span of 19 bases. This CDR3 comprises 15 residues. In germline, CDR1 is DFQATT, CDR2 SNEGSKA (reference sequence). The CDR3 here is CSANYRENGGNTIYF. The DNA of the CDR3 is TGCAGTGCGAATTACAGGGAAAATGGAGGAAACACCATATATTTT.

The chain couples TRBV20-1 to TRBJ2-3, with 7 nucleotides matching TRBD1. J gave up 0 bases and V 3 bases, and 3 bases lay outside the gene matches. Per the germline V gene, CDR1 is DFQATT and CDR2 is SNEGSKA (reference sequence). The CDR3 is 14 residues long. CDR3 sequence (DNA): TGCAGTGCTAGGGACAGGAAAAGCACAGATACGCAGTATTTT. Translation gives CSARDRKSTDTQYF.

This clonotype was observed a handful of times. The chain combines TRBV5-1 with TRBJ1-1, with 12 bases identical to TRBD1. This CDR3 spans 16 amino acids. The junction had 8 bases not matched to a gene; V was cut back by 4 bases and J by 4 bases. Germline CDR1 is SGHRS and CDR2 is YFSETQ. The CDR3 protein is CASSPGTGGPSTEAFF. For the CDR3, the DNA is TGCGCCAGCAGCCCCGGGACAGGGGGCCCGAGCACTGAAGCTTTCTTT.

Many counts were recorded for this clonotype. This chain links TRBV28 with TRBJ2-7; no clear D gene. V lost 9 bases to trimming and J lost 4 bases, with 10 bases between them. The CDR3 extends over 11 amino acids. The germline V gene encodes CDR1 MDHEN and CDR2 SYDVKM. CDR3 in amino acids: CARSMAYEQYV. DNA of the CDR3: TGTGCCAGGTCGATGGCTTACGAGCAGTACGTC.

The chain couples TRBV12-3 or TRBV12-4 to TRBJ1-4; 10 nucleotides agree with TRBD1. The CDR3 spans 15 residues. V trimming: 4 bases; J trimming: 8 bases; junction bases outside the gene matches: 7. The CDR3 DNA sequence: TGTGCCAGCAGTTCCCCTGGGACAGGGGACGAAAAACTGTTTTTT. Translated: CASSSPGTGDEKLFF.

Many counts were recorded for this clonotype. CDR3 DNA: TGTGCCAGCAGTTACTTCCGTGAAAGCTCCTACGAGCAGTACTTC. Residues: CASSYFRESSYEQYF. The chain links TRBV6-5 to TRBJ2-7; no clear D gene. Germline V CDR1 and CDR2: MNHEY, SVGAGI. The CDR3 is 15 amino acids. Trimming removed 1 base from V and 0 bases from J, with 10 bases in between.

A few counts support this clonotype. The chain has TRBV25-1 and TRBJ1-1; TRBD1 matches at 8 bases. In germline, CDR1 is MGHDK, CDR2 SYGVNS. CDR3 size: 16 residues. With 1 base clipped from V and 5 bases from J, the junction kept 9 bases outside the gene matches. CDR3 region: CASSELVSQGETEAFF. CDR3 nucleotides: TGTGCCAGCAGTGAATTGGTGTCACAGGGGGAAACTGAAGCTTTCTTT.

This clonotype was counted many times. The chain uses TRBV5-5 and TRBJ2-1, with D tentatively TRBD1 or TRBD2 (7 bases each). Germline loops: CDR1 SGHKS, CDR2 YYEKEE (reference sequence). This CDR3 contains 15 residues. V gave up 0 bases and J gave up 7 bases, with 14 bases separating them. The CDR3: CASSLAGGVTNEQFF. The CDR3 DNA reads TGTGCCAGCAGCTTGGCAGGGGGGGTGACAAATGAGCAGTTCTTC.

This clonotype was seen only a few times. The chain employs TRBV4-3 and TRBJ2-7; possible D gene TRBD2, 5 bases. The CDR3 length is 14 residues. Trimming stripped 4 bases from V and 2 bases from J, with 12 bases between. In germline, CDR1 is LGHNA, CDR2 YSLEER. CDR3 loop: CASSRGLAAYEQYF. As DNA, the CDR3 is TGCGCCAGCAGCCGCGGGTTGGCGGCCTACGAGCAGTACTTC.

This clonotype was counted many times. The chain is built from TRBV12-3 or TRBV12-4 and TRBJ1-6; the D is unclear. CDR3 length: 13 residues. The germline V and J ends were trimmed by 2 bases and 10 bases, with 9 bases remaining between them. The CDR3 loop reads CASSLREGSPLHF. CDR3 sequence (DNA): TGTGCCAGCAGTTTACGAGAAGGATCACCCCTCCACTTT.

The rearrangement uses TRBV28 and TRBJ1-5, with 9 bases that match TRBD1. The CDR3 sequence is 17 residues long. From germline, CDR1 is MDHEN and CDR2 SYDVKM. The J segment lost 3 bases and the V segment lost 5 bases, leaving 11 bases of the junction unmatched. The DNA of the CDR3 is TGTGCCAGCAGTCCACCACAGGGGGCCCCTTTCAATCAGCCCCAGCATTTT. This translates into CASSPPQGAPFNQPQHF.

The gene calls are TRBV27 and TRBJ1-2; D call uncertain. CDR3 size: 18 residues. The V end was cut by 6 bases, the J end by 0 bases, with 23 bases between. Per the germline V gene, CDR1 is MNHEY and CDR2 is SMNVEV (reference sequence). The CDR3 region is CASSLRSSSGSPNYGYTF. The CDR3 DNA reads as TGTGCCAGCAGCCTACGCTCTTCGTCGGGCAGCCCTAACTATGGCTACACCTTC.

This clonotype was observed many times. The chain is built from TRBV29-1 and TRBJ2-1; maybe TRBD2 (8 bases). Germline assignment: CDR1 SQVTM and CDR2 ANQGSEA. The length of the CDR3 is 14 residues. Trimming cost V 6 bases and J 8 bases, with 20 bases left between them. CDR3 amino acids: CSVHRGLVIHEQFF. In nucleotides, the CDR3 is TGCAGCGTACACAGGGGACTAGTTATACATGAGCAGTTCTTC.

This clonotype was picked up a small number of times. V gene TRBV7-2 combines with J gene TRBJ2-4, with TRBD2 matching 7 bases. CDR1 and CDR2 from the germline V gene are SGHTA and FQGNSA. V trimming: 0 bases; J trimming: 3 bases; junction bases outside the gene matches: 8. This CDR3 is 17 amino acids long. The CDR3 coding sequence is TGTGCCAGCAGCTTAGCGTCGGGAGGTCGGGGCAAAAACATTCAGTACTTC. Its protein is CASSLASGGRGKNIQYF.

The chain uses TRBV20-1 and TRBJ2-5; no clear D. The germline V and J ends were trimmed by 8 bases and 6 bases, with 19 bases remaining between them. This CDR3 has 13 amino acids. CDR1 and CDR2 (germline): DFQATT, SNEGSKA (reference sequence). Here the CDR3 reads CSINRPGRKTQYF. As DNA, the CDR3 is TGCAGTATTAACCGCCCCGGGCGGAAGACCCAGTACTTC.

This chain links TRBV11-1 with TRBJ2-3, with TRBD2 identical over 10 bases. The CDR3 is 21 residues long. CDR1 SGHAT and CDR2 FQDESV come from the germline V gene (reference sequence). V dropped 4 bases and J dropped 2; count of bases not matched to a gene: 21. As DNA, the CDR3 is TGTGCCAGCAGCTCCCGAGAGATAGCGGGGGGCACGGAAAAAAACACAGATACGCAGTATTTT. It codes for CASSSREIAGGTEKNTDTQYF.

This clonotype was detected only a few times. This chain connects TRBV5-1 to TRBJ1-4, with 10 positions matching TRBD1. Losses at the gene ends were 2 bases for V and 4 bases for J; bases not matched to a gene: 14. CDR1 and CDR2 (germline): SGHRS, YFSETQ. This CDR3 is 19 amino acids long. CDR3 DNA: TGCGCCAGCAGCTTAACTCCGGGACAGGGGACCAAGGATAATGAAAAACTGTTTTTT. Its protein product is CASSLTPGQGTKDNEKLFF.

This chain joins TRBV3-1 and TRBJ1-1, with D uncertain. The V gene's germline CDR1 is LGHDT and CDR2 YNNKEL (reference sequence). V was clipped by 1 base and J by 3 bases, with 9 bases between them. The CDR3 runs 14 residues. CDR3 DNA sequence: TGTGCCAGCAGCCAAGTTCACGAGCACACTGAAGCTTTCTTT. Translating gives CASSQVHEHTEAFF.

This clonotype was recorded a few times. The rearrangement joins TRBV7-2 to TRBJ2-7, with D possibly being TRBD1 (5 bases). Trimming took off 2 bases at V and 3 bases at J, with 14 bases between the two ends. CDR1 is SGHTA, CDR2 FQGNSA, per germline. This CDR3 has 15 amino acids. The CDR3 coding sequence is TGTGCCAGCAGCTTAAATACACAGGTCGGCTACGAGCAGTACTTC. This translates into CASSLNTQVGYEQYF.

The chain is built from TRBV5-1 and TRBJ2-7; no definite D call. V lost 3 bases, J lost 5 bases, and 18 bases lay in between. The CDR3 is made up of 15 amino acids. Germline V lookup: CDR1 SGHRS, CDR2 YFSETQ. The CDR3, as DNA: TGCGCCAGCAGCTCACCAGAAAAATTCACGGACGAGCAGTACTTC. It specifies CASSSPEKFTDEQYF.

V gene TRBV4-3 combines with J gene TRBJ2-3; TRBD2 agrees at 7 bases. The ends lost 0 bases at V and 0 bases at J; junction bases unmatched: 6. Germline-derived CDR1 and CDR2 are LGHNA and YSLEER. The CDR3 extends over 17 amino acids. CDR3 in amino acids: CASSQDPGGASTDTQYF. In DNA, the CDR3 is TGCGCCAGCAGCCAAGATCCGGGGGGAGCCAGCACAGATACGCAGTATTTT.